These T cell receptor beta chains were read from a single sample in a study of post-analysis software for immune sequencing data. TCRdb re-called the PCR reads with MiXCR, one entry per CDR3 protein. The repertoire has a few hundred thousand distinct CDR3 sequences, approximately 38% of them found once; the top ten carry around 15%. The sample was blood. The source of these receptors is a girl between 5 and 17 years old with multiple sclerosis. CDR3s include the opening cysteine and the closing phenylalanine or tryptophan.

V: TRBV12-3/TRBV12-4; CDR3: CASRKQGAGTGELFF
V: TRBV6-5; CDR3: CASRRLGGAQFF
V: TRBV24-1; CDR3: CATSDFARGRGVNEQFF
V: TRBV18; CDR3: CASSPPGGVSASYGYTF
V: TRBV7-2; CDR3: CASSPSWQGGGYTF
V: TRBV5-1; CDR3: CASSLSRGGPIEQFF
V: TRBV7-9; CDR3: CASSPGGARAFF
V: TRBV9; CDR3: CASSVASGGAGETQYF
V: TRBV27; CDR3: CASIHRGVRDTQYF
V: TRBV12-3/TRBV12-4; CDR3: CASTPLRGTYNEQFF
V: TRBV5-1; CDR3: CASSLVGQGQPQHF
V: TRBV14; CDR3: CASSAGLLLEQYF
V: TRBV12-3/TRBV12-4; CDR3: CASSLSGGATYGQYF
V: TRBV6-4; CDR3: CASSDGQGADTQYF
V: TRBV10-3; CDR3: CAISESTLPSTDTQYF
V: TRBV6-4; CDR3: CASSDNVWPAPEGYTF
V: TRBV6-5; CDR3: CASSYGTGRETQYF
V: TRBV18; CDR3: CASSPRVPNEQFF
V: TRBV27; CDR3: CASSSKHRGRMNTEAFF
V: TRBV5-6; CDR3: CASRQAPGDTYEQYF
V: TRBV7-6; CDR3: CASSFGVDSTGEQYF
V: TRBV20-1; CDR3: CSASGGSGGAVNHEQFF
V: TRBV11-2; CDR3: CASSLPLGAGVTSPSYNEQFF
V: TRBV7-2; CDR3: CASSVTGWGYTF
V: TRBV3-1; CDR3: CASSQDVGLGYTF
V: TRBV14; CDR3: CASSLTSGGTQETQYF
V: TRBV5-6; CDR3: CASTAGPGTGEKLFF
V: TRBV29-1; CDR3: CSVQGAGETQYF
V: TRBV7-8; CDR3: CASSQRTGRDYGYTF
V: TRBV2; CDR3: CASSGSDVTQETQYF